This TCR beta chain originates from a study of CD8 T cells in Susac syndrome. RNA totalling roughly 0.45 to 1 ug underwent reverse transcription with random hexamers. Multiplex immunoSEQ PCR targeted 54 Vbeta and 13 Jbeta TCR beta segments. A single record per CDR3 protein comes from TCRdb applying MiXCR to the immunoSEQ multiplex PCR reads. The top ten hold 0.5% to 0.65% of the sample, which has around 79,000 distinct CDR3 sequences, 94% seen once. Source material: CD8+ T cells from PBMCs. The origin of this receptor is a human donor with Susac syndrome.

CDR3 coding DNA: TGTGCCAGCACCCCTAGTTACGGGACTAATGAAAAACTGTTTTTT. Its protein is CASTPSYGTNEKLFF. The rearrangement uses TRBV9 and TRBJ1-4; no clear D gene. The CDR3 sequence is 15 residues long. V was pared by 6 bases and J by 2 bases, with 14 bases between. Germline loops: CDR1 SGDLS, CDR2 YYNGEE.